This is a list of T cell receptor beta chains from one sample in a study of beta chain features in type 1 diabetes. TCRdb keeps only in-frame clones here, not all; method: immunoSEQ multiplex PCR. This table holds hundreds of thousands of clones, roughly 13% found once. Source material: naive CD4+ T cells from blood. These receptors originate from a man aged 18 to 35 with type 1 diabetes. Both conserved end residues are part of each CDR3. The order of the fields is D gene, V gene, clone size, J gene, CDR3 DNA, CDR3 protein. D genes are given only for firm matches. Clone size is given for some rows only: seen once, a few or many times, or a class if the clone is expanded.

.	TRBV11-2	few	TRBJ1-2	TGTGCCAGCAGCTCCCTCGCCGGGTATGGCTACACCTTC	CASSSLAGYGYTF
TRBD1	TRBV5-1	.	TRBJ1-1	TGCGCCAGCAGCCCCGGACAGGGTACGAACACTGAAGCTTTCTTT	CASSPGQGTNTEAFF
.	TRBV30	few	TRBJ1-4	TGTGCCTGGGCTCTGGTTTCGAATGAAAAACTGTTTTTT	CAWALVSNEKLFF
.	TRBV30	.	TRBJ1-5	TGTGCCTGGACAGGGTTAGAGAGTCAGCCCCAGCATTTT	CAWTGLESQPQHF
.	TRBV30	few	TRBJ1-2	TGTGCCTGGACGGCGGGGGGCTATGGCTACACCTTC	CAWTAGGYGYTF
.	TRBV30	.	TRBJ2-6	TGTGCCTGGGGTGGGGCCAACGTCCTGACTTTC	CAWGGANVLTF
.	TRBV9	few	TRBJ2-2	TGTGCCAGCAGCGTAGCCCCTGTAGGTACCGGGGAGCTGTTTTTT	CASSVAPVGTGELFF
.	TRBV29-1	.	TRBJ1-2	TGCAGCGCCGGAGGGCTCTATGGCTACACCTTC	CSAGGLYGYTF
TRBD2	TRBV10-3	few	TRBJ2-3	TGTGCCATCAGTGGAGCGGGAGGGCCGGTAGATACGCAGTATTTT	CAISGAGGPVDTQYF
TRBD1	TRBV23-1	.	TRBJ1-3	TGCGCCAGCAGTCATCGCAGGGGGCGAAGAGGAAACACCATATATTTT	CASSHRRGRRGNTIYF
.	TRBV4-3	.	TRBJ2-3	TGCGCCAGCAGCCCTCTGGTCACAGATACGCAGTATTTT	CASSPLVTDTQYF
.	TRBV30	few	TRBJ2-1	TGTGCCTCGGTCCGTGGAAGCTCCTACAATGAGCAGTTCTTC	CASVRGSSYNEQFF
.	TRBV9	few	TRBJ2-1	TGTGCCAGCAGGCGCGGGACTGATAGAGAGCAGTTCTTC	CASRRGTDREQFF
.	TRBV4-2	.	TRBJ1-6	TGTGCCAGCAGCCAAGGACAGTATAATTCACCCCTCCACTTT	CASSQGQYNSPLHF
TRBD2	TRBV25-1	.	TRBJ2-5	TGTGCCAGCAGTGGACTAGCGGAGTACCAAGAGACCCAGTACTTC	CASSGLAEYQETQYF
TRBD1	TRBV29-1	few	TRBJ2-1	TGCAGCGTCCGGGACAGGGAGTACAATGAGCAGTTCTTC	CSVRDREYNEQFF
TRBD1	TRBV30	.	TRBJ1-2	TGTGCCTGGAGTCGGACAGGGGGTGCTCTGGGATTTGGCTACACCTTC	CAWSRTGGALGFGYTF
TRBD2	TRBV7-2	few	TRBJ2-3	TGTGCCAGCAGCTTAAGGTGGCTAGCGGGGGGACGCACAGATACGCAGTATTTT	CASSLRWLAGGRTDTQYF
TRBD1	TRBV18	few	TRBJ1-2	TGTGCCAGCTCACTTAACAGGGGCCCCAACTATGGCTACACCTTC	CASSLNRGPNYGYTF
.	TRBV5-4	few	TRBJ1-1	TGTGCCAGCAGCTTTTGGGGAATGAACACTGAAGCTTTCTTT	CASSFWGMNTEAFF
TRBD1	TRBV29-1	few	TRBJ1-2	TGCAGCGTCGGGACAGCAGCTTACTATGGCTACACCTTC	CSVGTAAYYGYTF
TRBD1	TRBV10-3	few	TRBJ2-5	TGTGCCATCAGTGAGTTGAGGGGGCTCCTCCAAGAGACCCAGTACTTC	CAISELRGLLQETQYF
TRBD1	TRBV5-8	few	TRBJ2-3	TGTGCCAGCAGCATCGGACAGGGAAGCACAGATACGCAGTATTTT	CASSIGQGSTDTQYF
.	TRBV10-3	.	TRBJ2-3	TGTGCCATCAGTGAAAGGGACAACACAGATACGCAGTATTTT	CAISERDNTDTQYF
.	TRBV19	few	TRBJ2-3	TGTGCCAGTAGTCGTGGAGGGGCAGATACGCAGTATTTT	CASSRGGADTQYF
.	TRBV30	few	TRBJ2-1	TGTGCCTGGAGTTACCCCTGGACCTCTCTCTACAATGAGCAGTTCTTC	CAWSYPWTSLYNEQFF
.	TRBV5-1	few	TRBJ1-1	TGCGCCAGCAGCTTAACAGGGCGGGACACTGAAGCTTTCTTT	CASSLTGRDTEAFF
.	TRBV7-8	.	TRBJ2-3	TGTGCCAGCAGGTTATCCCTTCAACTCATGGGCACAGATACGCAGTATTTT	CASRLSLQLMGTDTQYF
.	TRBV28	.	TRBJ2-7	TGTGCCAGCAGTTCCGGGGTCTGGGTTGAGCAGTACTTC	CASSSGVWVEQYF
TRBD2	TRBV30	few	TRBJ2-1	TGTGCCTGCCGCCTTGGGGGAGGGCCGTACAATGAGCAGTTCTTC	CACRLGGGPYNEQFF
.	TRBV9	few	TRBJ1-1	TGTGCCAGCAGCGCCGGACCGCAGAACACTGAAGCTTTCTTT	CASSAGPQNTEAFF
.	TRBV6-6	few	TRBJ2-5	TGTGCCAGCAGTTACTCGACAGCACAAGAGACCCAGTACTTC	CASSYSTAQETQYF
TRBD1	TRBV27	.	TRBJ2-7	TGTGCCAGCAGTTTTGACAGGGACAGGTTCGAGCAGTACTTC	CASSFDRDRFEQYF
.	TRBV5-1	few	TRBJ2-1	TGCGCCAGCACATCTAGTCGGGGGAGCTCCTACAATGAGCAGTTCTTC	CASTSSRGSSYNEQFF
.	TRBV11-2	.	TRBJ2-7	TGTGCCAGCAGCTTAGTAATGGGATTTATACAGTACTTC	CASSLVMGFIQYF
TRBD2	TRBV5-1	.	TRBJ2-1	TGCGCCAGCAGCTTGATGGTGGGAGGGGCCTACAATGAGCAGTTCTTC	CASSLMVGGAYNEQFF
.	TRBV2	few	TRBJ2-7	TGTGCCAGCAGTCCCGACGAGTTCATAGAGCAGTACTTC	CASSPDEFIEQYF
TRBD1	TRBV4-1	few	TRBJ1-1	TGCGCCAGCAGCCCGTCTACGGGACAGGGGATCGCTGAAGCTTTCTTT	CASSPSTGQGIAEAFF
.	TRBV6-6	few	TRBJ2-5	TGTGCCAGCAGTTACGGTGTAGTGGGAGAGACCCAGTACTTC	CASSYGVVGETQYF
TRBD1	TRBV5-4	.	TRBJ1-1	TGTGCCAGCAGCCCTGGTTCGGGACAGTTGAACACTGAAGCTTTCTTT	CASSPGSGQLNTEAFF
.	TRBV28	few	TRBJ2-7	TGTGCCAGCAGTCAACTTCCCTCCGCCGAGCAGTACTTC	CASSQLPSAEQYF
TRBD2	TRBV19	few	TRBJ2-1	TGTGCCAGTAGTCTAAGGACTAGCGGGAGGGGATACAATGAGCAGTTCTTC	CASSLRTSGRGYNEQFF
.	TRBV6-5	few	TRBJ2-1	TGTGCCAGCAGTTACGCCAGGGGGACTTACAATGAGCAGTTCTTC	CASSYARGTYNEQFF
.	TRBV6-5	few	TRBJ2-1	TGTGCCAGCAGTTACGGCAGGGGCGATGAGCAGTTCTTC	CASSYGRGDEQFF
.	TRBV9	few	TRBJ2-5	TGTGCCAGCAGCCCATATCAAGAGACCCAGTACTTC	CASSPYQETQYF
.	TRBV7-9	few	TRBJ2-1	TGTGCCAGCAGCTTAGCGGAATGGGGGAATGAGCAGTTCTTC	CASSLAEWGNEQFF
.	TRBV7-9	few	TRBJ1-2	TGTGCCAGCAGCACACCGGACCGCTCTAACTATGGCTACACCTTC	CASSTPDRSNYGYTF
.	TRBV25-1	.	TRBJ1-5	TGTGCCAGCAGTGAAGGTAGGGATAGGCAGCCCCAGCATTTT	CASSEGRDRQPQHF
.	TRBV4-1	many	TRBJ2-5	TGCGCCAGCAGCGGACAGACCCCGGAGGAGACCCAGTACTTC	CASSGQTPEETQYF
.	TRBV7-2	.	TRBJ1-1	TGTGCCAGCAGCCCTTATCCGGGACGCTTGAACACTGAAGCTTTCTTT	CASSPYPGRLNTEAFF
.	TRBV6-5	few	TRBJ1-2	TGTGCCAGCAGCTTCTACCGCGGGAATAACTATGGCTACACCTTC	CASSFYRGNNYGYTF
.	TRBV28	once	TRBJ2-3	TGTGCCAGCAGTTCCCCGGGGGCACACACAGATACGCAGTATTTT	CASSSPGAHTDTQYF